Each of the 17 T cell receptor beta chains below was sequenced from the same sample in a study of regulatory T cells in long-lasting Graves disease. Time point in this sample: newly diagnosed GD, antithyroid drugs for less than 3 months. The TCR library was prepared using RNA isolated from PBMCs. Building the TCR beta libraries relied on iRepertoire HTBI primers, and CDR3 regions underwent Arm-PCR. TCRdb analysed the multiplex PCR reads with MiXCR anew, one entry per CDR3 protein. The sample carries 300,000 to 400,000 distinct CDR3 sequences, around 15% recorded once. Material: peripheral blood mononuclear cells (PBMCs), obtained at new diagnosis, from a patient treated with antithyroid drugs. These receptors were obtained from a female donor with Graves disease.

This clonotype occurred many times. V and J are TRBV11-2 and TRBJ2-4; D is ambiguous. This CDR3 spans 13 amino acids. V lost 5 bases and J 9 bases, leaving 14 bases between the germline ends. CDR1 is SGHAT, CDR2 FQNNGV, per germline. The CDR3: CASSPDGRTIQYF. CDR3 coding DNA: TGTGCCAGCAGCCCGGACGGACGGACCATTCAGTACTTC.

The table lists this clonotype with many counts. This chain uses TRBV24-1 with TRBJ2-5; 11 nucleotides align to TRBD1. The CDR3 has 15 residues. Trimming at V came to 2 bases and at J to 4 bases, leaving 2 bases not matched to a gene. Germline V gene lookup returns CDR1 KGHDR and CDR2 SFDVKD. CDR3 residues: CATSDSGQGGETQYF. The CDR3, as DNA: TGTGCCACCAGTGATTCGGGACAGGGGGGAGAGACCCAGTACTTC.

This clonotype was counted at least ten times. The rearrangement joins TRBV6-5 to TRBJ1-5, with D perhaps matching TRBD1 (5 bases). The germline CDR1 and CDR2 sequences are MNHEY and SVGAGI. Trimming shortened V by 2 bases and J by 3 bases, and 8 bases separated the two germline ends. The CDR3 sequence is 14 residues long. CDR3 in amino acids: CASSYEGNNQPQHF. The CDR3 region has the DNA TGTGCCAGCAGTTACGAGGGGAACAATCAGCCCCAGCATTTT.

This clonotype appeared many times. The CDR3, as DNA: TGTGCCAGCAGCCCAGACGGACAGGGTGTGGGAGGCTACACCTTC. Protein product: CASSPDGQGVGGYTF. The rearrangement uses TRBV7-3 and TRBJ1-2; 8 nucleotides agree with TRBD1. V lost 5 bases to trimming and J lost 8 bases; unmatched junction nucleotides: 13. Germline values: CDR1 SGHTA, CDR2 FQGTGA. This CDR3 is built from 15 residues.

This clonotype was picked up many times. This chain uses TRBV11-3 with TRBJ2-5; D is perhaps TRBD2 (6 bases). The V and J ends lost 0 bases and 4 bases respectively, with 12 bases between them. CDR1 SGHNT and CDR2 YENEEA come from the germline V gene. The CDR3 is 15 residues long. CDR3 DNA: TGTGCCAGCAGCTTAGATGGCGGGGTCCGAGAGACCCAGTACTTC. Its translation is CASSLDGGVRETQYF.

This clonotype was counted between two and nine times. The V call is TRBV5-8, the J call TRBJ2-1; D possibly corresponds to TRBD1 (6 bases). CDR3 length equals 13 residues. CDR1 and CDR2 (germline): SGHTS, YDEGEE. V lost 0 bases and J 8 bases, leaving 9 bases between the germline ends. CDR3 in amino acids: CASSLEDSHEQFF. The CDR3 nucleotides read TGTGCCAGCAGCTTGGAGGACAGCCATGAGCAGTTCTTC.

The gene calls are TRBV27 and TRBJ2-5; 7 nucleotides line up with TRBD1. The CDR3 sequence is 15 residues long. V trimming: 6 bases; J trimming: 4 bases; junction bases outside the gene matches: 11. Germline V gene lookup returns CDR1 MNHEY and CDR2 SMNVEV (reference sequence). CDR3 in DNA: TGTGCCAGCAGAAGCAGACAGGGATTACGAGAGACCCAGTACTTC. Translating it yields CASRSRQGLRETQYF.

This chain links TRBV7-9 with TRBJ1-2; D gene unclear. This CDR3 spans 13 amino acids. Per germline, CDR1 SEHNR and CDR2 FQNEAQ (reference sequence). The V end was cut by 7 bases, the J end by 4 bases, with 13 bases between. The CDR3 nucleotides are TGTGCCAGCACCTCACCCGAGAGCTATGGCTACACCTTC. It is translated as CASTSPESYGYTF.

Here the CDR3 DNA reads TGTGCCAGCAGCTCCGGACAGGGACGTGTACACTCACCCCTCCACTTT. Its protein product is CASSSGQGRVHSPLHF. The chain has TRBV2 and TRBJ1-6, with 8 bases aligning to TRBD1. CDR1 SNHLY and CDR2 FYNNEI come from the germline V gene. J gave up 10 bases and V 6 bases, and 14 bases lay outside the gene matches. The CDR3 spans 16 residues.

This clonotype was counted at least ten times. The rearrangement uses TRBV20-1 and TRBJ2-5; possibly TRBD1 for D (6 bases). The CDR3 spans 15 residues. Germline assignment: CDR1 DFQATT and CDR2 SNEGSKA (reference sequence). Trimming took 2 bases from V and 4 from J, leaving 17 bases between them. CDR3 sequence: CSARLSEWGRETQYF. CDR3 DNA: TGCAGTGCTAGACTATCAGAATGGGGGCGAGAGACCCAGTACTTC.

The CDR3 nucleotides read TGCGCCAGCCGACAGGGGGCGAGGGGCTATGGCTACACCTTC. Its protein is CASRQGARGYGYTF. This rearrangement joins TRBV10-2 to TRBJ1-2, with 10 bases matching TRBD1. Per the germline V gene, CDR1 is WSHSY and CDR2 is SAAADI. J gave up 4 bases and V 8 bases, and 7 bases lay outside the gene matches. The CDR3 runs 14 residues.

This clonotype has only a few counts. The V call is TRBV5-1, the J call TRBJ1-1; a possible D gene is TRBD1 (5 bases). Germline-derived CDR1 and CDR2 are SGHRS and YFSETQ. Between the trimmed V and J ends, which lost 1 base and 10 bases, there was a span of 17 bases. The CDR3 has 14 residues. DNA for the CDR3: TGCGCCAGCAGCTTGTCAGGGTCCCCGGTAGGAGCTTTCTTT. It yields the protein CASSLSGSPVGAFF.

The V gene is TRBV7-6, the J gene TRBJ2-3, with D perhaps matching TRBD1 (6 bases). In germline, CDR1 is SGHVS, CDR2 FNYEAQ. CDR3 length: 14 residues. V gave up 4 bases and J gave up 1 base, with 9 bases separating them. The CDR3 DNA follows: TGTGCCAGCAGCTCGGCAGGGGGCACAGATACGCAGTATTTT. Translation gives CASSSAGGTDTQYF.

Concerning this clonotype itself: A read error may be the cause here, since a much bigger clone is one base away. Since no conserved phenylalanine or tryptophan closes the CDR3, a read error is the likely cause. V and J are TRBV12-3 or TRBV12-4 and TRBJ2-5, with TRBD1 matching 7 bases. This CDR3 comprises 12 residues. Losses at the gene ends were 6 bases for V and 5 bases for J; bases not matched to a gene: 3. In DNA, the CDR3 is TGTGCCAGCAGGACGACAGGGGAGACCCAGTACTCC. It is translated as CASRTTGETQYS.

The J gene is TRBJ2-2, the V gene TRBV12-3 or TRBV12-4, with a possible D match to TRBD2 (5 bases). The length of the CDR3 is 15 residues. The V gene lost 4 bases and the J gene lost 4 bases, with 13 bases spanning the gap. CDR3 nucleotide sequence: TGTGCCAGCAGTTCGTGGGAGTTAGGCACCGGGGAGCTGTTTTTT. Translated, it gives CASSSWELGTGELFF.

In this sample, this clonotype turned up a few times. The chain couples TRBV29-1 to TRBJ1-1; a weak D match, TRBD1 (6 bases). Germline V gives CDR1 SQVTM, CDR2 ANQGSEA. Trimming shortened V by 0 bases and J by 8 bases, and 10 bases separated the two germline ends. The CDR3 is 12 residues long. In DNA, the CDR3 is TGCAGCGTTGAAGATACCAGGGGAGAAGCTTTCTTT. Translating it yields CSVEDTRGEAFF.

Ten or more counts support this clonotype. The chain has TRBV29-1 and TRBJ1-1; weak D call: TRBD1 (5 bases). This CDR3 has 13 residues. The ends were cut back, 6 bases at V and 4 bases at J, with 15 bases in the middle. Germline values: CDR1 SQVTM, CDR2 ANQGSEA. CDR3 nucleotide sequence: TGCAGCGTCCAACTGACGAGGGGCACTGAAGCTTTCTTT. Encoded protein: CSVQLTRGTEAFF.